The clone carrying this T cell receptor (beta chain) was observed many times. The read stops 3 residues short of the end of the CDR3; the missing end is completed from the germline J gene. The sample is drawn from a study of T cell clonality in common variable immunodeficiency. TCRdb's table, derived via immunoSEQ multiplex PCR, lists solely in-frame clones and lacks some. The sample contains roughly 70,000 clones, none of them singletons. V lost 0 bases and J lost 3, with 8 bases in between. The CDR3 sequence is 14 residues long. Sequenced sample: peripheral blood mononuclear cells. The sequence came from a person aged 18 to 70 in good health. The chain employs TRBV6-7 and TRBJ2-5; D is ambiguous. TRBV6-7 is designated an ORF whose function remains uncertain. CDR3 bases read: TGTGCCAGCAGTTACTCGGGCCAGGAAGAGACC. Translating gives CASSYSGQEET. Given in full, the CDR3 is CASSYSGQEETQYF.